One sample yielded the 28 T cell receptor beta chains listed below, sequenced in a study of cytomegalovirus exposure and HLA in healthy donors. The method was immunoSEQ multiplex PCR; TCRdb's version includes in-frame clones alone and lacks a portion of them. The sample holds hundreds of thousands of clones, 86% seen once. What was sequenced was PBMCs. All receptors derive from a woman in her late teens or twenties in good health and CMV-seronegative.

CDR3 coding DNA: TGTGCCAGCAGGACAGGGCGGGACTACGAGCAGTACTTC. The encoded protein is CASRTGRDYEQYF. V is TRBV28 and J is TRBJ2-7, with D possibly being TRBD1 (7 bases). Trimming shortened V by 6 bases and J by 3 bases, and 12 bases separated the two germline ends. Per the germline V gene, CDR1 is MDHEN and CDR2 is SYDVKM. The length of the CDR3 is 13 residues.

V usage is TRBV28 and J usage is TRBJ2-5, with 9 bases aligning to TRBD2. CDR3 length: 15 amino acids. V shed 2 bases, J shed 4 bases, and the junction held 5 bases outside the gene matches. Germline V lookup: CDR1 MDHEN, CDR2 SYDVKM. The CDR3 region is CASSLAAGGAETQYF. CDR3 in DNA: TGTGCCAGCAGTTTAGCGGCGGGGGGGGCAGAGACCCAGTACTTC.

The chain employs TRBV19 and TRBJ2-6; 10 nucleotides agree with TRBD2. V dropped 3 bases and J dropped 1; count of bases not matched to a gene: 9. Germline V gene lookup returns CDR1 LNHDA and CDR2 SQIVND (reference sequence). This CDR3 comprises 19 residues. The CDR3 DNA reads as TGTGCCAGTAGTATGGGGCTAGCGGGAGAAATTTCTGGGGCCAACGTCCTGACTTTC. This gives the protein CASSMGLAGEISGANVLTF.

The chain uses TRBV5-1 and TRBJ1-5, with D possibly being TRBD1 (5 bases). V shed 0 bases and J shed 1 base, with 8 bases lying between them. CDR1 is SGHRS, CDR2 YFSETQ, per germline. The CDR3 is made up of 15 amino acids. Here the CDR3 DNA reads TGCGCCAGCAGCTTGGGGTCAGGGAGCAATCAGCCCCAGCATTTT. This translates into CASSLGSGSNQPQHF.

This clone has only a few counts. This chain uses TRBV6-4 with TRBJ2-1, with 7 bases aligning to TRBD2. The germline gives CDR1 MRHNA, CDR2 SNTAGT. V dropped 5 bases and J dropped 3; count of bases not matched to a gene: 7. CDR3 size: 15 residues. The CDR3 is CASSQDAGDYNEQFF. The CDR3 DNA sequence: TGTGCCAGCAGTCAAGATGCGGGGGACTACAATGAGCAGTTCTTC.

The V and J genes are TRBV5-4 and TRBJ2-7, with TRBD2 matching over 13 bases. CDR3 length equals 18 residues. The germline V gene encodes CDR1 SGHNT and CDR2 YYREEE (reference sequence). V was clipped by 5 bases and J by 2 bases; unmatched bases: 13. CDR3 coding DNA: TGTGCCAGCAGTCCTAGACTAGCGGGGGGACTTTTGACCTACGAGCAGTACTTC. Translating gives CASSPRLAGGLLTYEQYF.

This clone was seen only a few times. The CDR3 nucleotides read TGTGCCAGCAGTGAAGTGGGGGGAGGCCCAGATACGCAGTATTTT. Translating gives CASSEVGGGPDTQYF. The chain has TRBV6-1 and TRBJ2-3; possible D gene TRBD2, 6 bases. V dropped 1 base and J dropped 4 bases, with 12 bases sitting between them. The CDR3 covers 15 residues. Germline V gene sequence: CDR1 MNHNS, CDR2 SASEGT.

This clone was counted a few times. The chain has TRBV27 and TRBJ2-1; TRBD2 aligns across 7 bases. This CDR3 contains 14 residues. The germline CDR1 and CDR2 sequences are MNHEY and SMNVEV (reference sequence). V shed 2 bases, J shed 6 bases, and the junction held 4 bases outside the gene matches. CDR3 amino acids: CASSLLGGLNEQFF. DNA for the CDR3: TGTGCCAGCAGTTTACTGGGAGGGCTCAATGAGCAGTTCTTC.

The rearrangement joins TRBV29-1 to TRBJ1-2; 7 positions match TRBD1. The CDR3 contains 14 residues. Germline CDR1 and CDR2: SQVTM and ANQGSEA. V gave up 0 bases and J gave up 7 bases; unmatched junction bases: 8. The CDR3 sequence is CSVEDQAGGAGYTF. Here the CDR3 DNA reads TGCAGCGTTGAAGACCAGGCAGGGGGAGCTGGCTACACCTTC.

This clone was counted once. J is TRBJ2-1 and V is TRBV5-6; tentatively, D is TRBD2 (5 bases). The CDR3 sequence is 18 residues long. Trimming removed 3 bases from V and 1 base from J, with 20 bases in between. Germline V gene sequence: CDR1 SGHDT, CDR2 YYEEEE. CDR3 nucleotide sequence: TGTGCCAGCAGCTCCTCTCGGCGGCGGAGGTCATCCTACAATGAGCAGTTCTTC. It yields the protein CASSSSRRRRSSYNEQFF.

The genes are TRBV28 and TRBJ2-2; 13 nucleotides agree with TRBD2. This CDR3 is built from 15 residues. The trim removed 6 bases at V and 5 bases at J, leaving 3 bases unmatched. Per germline, CDR1 MDHEN and CDR2 SYDVKM. CDR3 residues: CASRSLAGGTGELFF. The CDR3 nucleotides read TGTGCCAGCAGGTCACTAGCGGGGGGGACCGGGGAGCTGTTTTTT.

V usage is TRBV5-1 and J usage is TRBJ2-1; tentative D call: TRBD2 (6 bases). V shed 5 bases and J shed 0 bases, with 12 bases lying between them. CDR1 and CDR2 from the germline V gene are SGHRS and YFSETQ. This CDR3 has 15 residues. This CDR3 reads CASRSSGSSYNEQFF. Here the CDR3 DNA reads TGCGCCAGCAGAAGTAGCGGTAGCTCCTACAATGAGCAGTTCTTC. The full variable domain, with the rest looked up from reference TRBV5-1 and TRBJ2-1, is KAGVTQTPRYLIKTRGQQVTLSCSPISGHRSVSWYQQTPGQGLQFLFEYFSETQRNKGNFPGRFSGRQFSNSRSEMNVSTLELGDSALYLCASRSSGSSYNEQFFGPGTRLTVL.

The DNA of the CDR3 is TGCGCCAGCAGCCCAGCCGGACAGACCTACGAGCAGTACTTC. Protein: CASSPAGQTYEQYF. V is TRBV10-1 and J is TRBJ2-7; D might be TRBD1 (6 bases). Germline CDR1 reads WNHNN; CDR2 reads SYGVQD (reference sequence). V gave up 6 bases and J gave up 2 bases, with 14 bases separating them. The CDR3 sequence is 14 residues long.

This clone was observed once. The gene calls are TRBV28 and TRBJ2-4; 7 nucleotides align to TRBD1. The CDR3 spans 15 residues. Germline V gives CDR1 MDHEN, CDR2 SYDVKM. V was clipped by 6 bases and J by 3 bases; unmatched bases: 8. CDR3 in DNA: TGTGCCAGCAGGGAGACAGGGTGGGTCAAAAACATTCAGTACTTC. Translated, it gives CASRETGWVKNIQYF.

V and J are TRBV10-2 and TRBJ1-1, with TRBD1 identical over 10 bases. The CDR3 sequence is 15 residues long. From germline, CDR1 is WSHSY and CDR2 SAAADI. V lost 3 bases to trimming and J lost 5 bases; unmatched junction nucleotides: 6. The CDR3 DNA reads TGCGCCAGCAGTGATCTGGGGACAGGGGAGACTGAAGCTTTCTTT. Protein product: CASSDLGTGETEAFF.

The chain couples TRBV27 to TRBJ1-2, with D tentatively TRBD1 (5 bases). CDR1 is MNHEY and CDR2 is SMNVEV in the germline V gene (reference sequence). Trimming pared 5 bases from V and 2 bases from J, leaving 12 bases between. The CDR3 is made up of 14 amino acids. The CDR3: CASSLPDRNYGYTF. CDR3 DNA: TGTGCCAGCAGTCTACCCGACAGAAACTATGGCTACACCTTC.

This clone was found a few times. The chain has TRBV7-8 and TRBJ2-2; a weak D match, TRBD1 (5 bases). The V end was cut by 6 bases, the J end by 4 bases, with 9 bases between. From germline, CDR1 is SGHVS and CDR2 FQNEAQ. The CDR3 consists of 13 residues. The CDR3 nucleotides read TGTGCCAGCAGTTCGCAGGGCACCGGGGAGCTGTTTTTT. Protein: CASSSQGTGELFF. The full variable domain, its missing parts supplied by reference TRBV7-8 and TRBJ2-2, is GAGVSQSPRYKVAKRGQDVALRCDPISGHVSLFWYQQALGQGPEFLTYFQNEAQLDKSGLPSDRFFAERPEGSVSTLKIQRTQQEDSAVYLCASSSQGTGELFFGEGSRLTVL.

This sequence joins TRBV6-4 and TRBJ2-3, with 8 bases matching TRBD2. The CDR3 contains 14 residues. Trimming cost V 6 bases and J 5 bases; bases outside gene matches: 7. Per germline, CDR1 MRHNA and CDR2 SNTAGT. The CDR3 spells CASSDSGDGDTQYF. The CDR3 nucleotides read TGTGCCAGCAGCGATAGCGGGGACGGAGATACGCAGTATTTT.

The genes are TRBV7-9 and TRBJ2-7, with a possible D match to TRBD1 (6 bases). Germline-derived CDR1 and CDR2 are SEHNR and FQNEAQ (reference sequence). V was cut by 4 bases and J by 2 bases, with 15 bases left in between. The CDR3 runs to 15 residues. The CDR3 coding sequence is TGTGCCAGCAGCTCTCAGGGGAGTGGGGCCTACGAGCAGTACTTC. Amino acids: CASSSQGSGAYEQYF.

The gene calls are TRBV10-3 and TRBJ2-3; the D gene is possibly TRBD2 (6 bases). Germline-derived CDR1 and CDR2 are ENHRY and SYGVKD. This CDR3 contains 16 residues. V lost 5 bases and J lost 0, with 15 bases in between. The CDR3 DNA reads as TGTGCCATCAGTTCTCCGGGACTGTCTAGCACAGATACGCAGTATTTT. This encodes CAISSPGLSSTDTQYF.

This sequence joins TRBV27 and TRBJ2-3, with TRBD2 as a possible D gene (5 bases). The CDR3 loop spans 15 amino acids. The V and J ends lost 6 bases and 1 base respectively, with 14 bases between them. Germline CDR1 and CDR2: MNHEY and SMNVEV (reference sequence). DNA of the CDR3: TGTGCCAGCAGCTACACTAGTCTAGGCACAGATACGCAGTATTTT. Translated: CASSYTSLGTDTQYF.

CDR3 DNA sequence: TGTGCGATCAAGGGACAGGGGCCCTACGAGCAGTACTTC. Its protein is CAIKGQGPYEQYF. The chain joins TRBV6-5 to TRBJ2-7, with 10 bases lining up with TRBD1. This CDR3 has 13 residues. Germline V gene data show CDR1 as MNHEY and CDR2 as SVGAGI.

This rearrangement joins TRBV6-1 to TRBJ2-3; 10 bases match TRBD2. CDR3 length: 15 amino acids. J was trimmed by 2 bases and V by 6 bases; bases with no gene match: 5. Germline assignment: CDR1 MNHNS and CDR2 SASEGT. The CDR3 coding sequence is TGTGCCAGCAGCGCCGGGACTAGCGACACAGATACGCAGTATTTT. Translation: CASSAGTSDTDTQYF.

The V gene is TRBV28, the J gene TRBJ1-4, with 8 nucleotides matching TRBD1. Trimming cost V 3 bases and J 3 bases; bases outside gene matches: 3. Germline V gives CDR1 MDHEN, CDR2 SYDVKM. CDR3 length equals 15 residues. The CDR3 region has the DNA TGTGCCAGCAGTTTCTACAGGGGGGCTAATGAAAAACTGTTTTTT. Protein product: CASSFYRGANEKLFF.

The chain recombines TRBV28 with TRBJ2-5; 9 bases fit TRBD2. This CDR3 comprises 16 residues. J lost 4 bases, V lost 2 bases, and 8 bases had no gene match. Germline V gene sequence: CDR1 MDHEN, CDR2 SYDVKM. CDR3: CASSLTAGGAGETQYF. The DNA for the CDR3 is TGTGCCAGCAGTTTAACAGCGGGAGGAGCGGGAGAGACCCAGTACTTC.

Concerning this clone itself: At one end the junction does not follow the germline gene, possibly because of a read error. The CDR3 DNA follows: TGTGCCAGCACCCCCGGGGACAGGGGGCGCAAGTTGAACTTC. The encoded protein is CASTPGDRGRKLNF. The V call is TRBV6-5, the J call TRBJ2-5; 12 nucleotides line up with TRBD1. Germline lookup yields CDR1 MNHEY and CDR2 SVGAGI. This CDR3 is 14 amino acids long.

This chain joins TRBV7-8 and TRBJ2-5; D may be TRBD2 (5 bases). The CDR3 covers 14 residues. CDR1 is SGHVS, CDR2 FQNEAQ, per germline. V lost 1 base to trimming and J lost 5 bases, with 11 bases between them. The CDR3 region is CASSLVAPGETQYF. CDR3 nucleotides: TGTGCCAGCAGCTTAGTCGCCCCGGGGGAGACCCAGTACTTC.

The chain combines TRBV7-2 with TRBJ2-5; a possible D gene is TRBD1 (6 bases). V was shortened by 1 base and J by 5 bases, with 8 bases between the two germline ends. The CDR3 spans 13 residues. Germline-derived CDR1 and CDR2 are SGHTA and FQGNSA. In DNA, the CDR3 is TGTGCCAGCAGCTTAGTTAGGGGGGAGACCCAGTACTTC. This encodes CASSLVRGETQYF.